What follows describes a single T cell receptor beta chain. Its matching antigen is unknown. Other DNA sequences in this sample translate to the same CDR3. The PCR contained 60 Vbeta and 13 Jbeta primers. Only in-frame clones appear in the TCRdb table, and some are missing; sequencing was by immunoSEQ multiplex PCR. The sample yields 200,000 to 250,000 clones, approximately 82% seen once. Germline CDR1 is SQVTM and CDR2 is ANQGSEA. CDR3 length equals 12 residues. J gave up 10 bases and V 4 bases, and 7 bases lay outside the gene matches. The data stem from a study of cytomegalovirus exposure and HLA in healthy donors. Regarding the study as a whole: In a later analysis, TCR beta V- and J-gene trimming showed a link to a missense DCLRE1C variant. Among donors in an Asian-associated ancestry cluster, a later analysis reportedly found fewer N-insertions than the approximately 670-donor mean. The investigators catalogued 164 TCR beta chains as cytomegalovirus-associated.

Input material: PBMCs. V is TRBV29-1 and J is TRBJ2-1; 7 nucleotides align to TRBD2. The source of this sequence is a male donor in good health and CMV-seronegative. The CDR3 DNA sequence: TGCAGCGTTGGGGGGGGTGGAGAGGAGCAGTTCTTC. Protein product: CSVGGGGEEQFF.